The clone carrying this T cell receptor (beta chain) occurred once. The antigen is unknown. Losses at the gene ends were 5 bases for V and 6 bases for J; bases not matched to a gene: 9. The CDR3 length is 15 residues. The germline gives CDR1 PRHDT, CDR2 FYEKMQ (reference sequence). The sample belongs to a study of lymphopenia after photon versus proton radiotherapy. Findings and caveats of the study: Proton therapy kept repertoires fairly stable, unlike photons, which gained effector/memory cells.

The data were produced by immunoSEQ multiplex PCR, yet TCRdb's version contains in-frame clones alone and is incomplete. Counted here are about 62,000 clones, around 90% occurring once; the ten biggest clones make up roughly 13%. The specimen was peripheral blood, collected from a patient treated with proton-based radiotherapy. The V gene is TRBV13, the J gene TRBJ2-3, with 9 bases matching TRBD1. This TCR came from an elderly man with esophageal cancer. The CDR3 DNA reads TGTGCCAGCAGCCCCCTGACAGGGGGTACGGATACGCAGTATTTT. Translating it yields CASSPLTGGTDTQYF.